This T cell receptor (beta chain) originates from a study of Ad26.COV2.S vaccination and SARS-CoV-2 variants. Treatment reported: over 15 received Ad26.COV2.S at low or high dose, single or two shots; about 5 received placebo; per-sample allocation not given. The study sampled participants on day 63 after the first vaccine or placebo injection. An Ad26 vector was used to express Wuhan-strain SARS-CoV-2 spike as the vaccine. In germline, CDR1 is SGHDN, CDR2 FVKESK. Trimming stripped 0 bases from V and 7 bases from J, with 10 bases between. This CDR3 region has 14 residues. Here immunoSEQ multiplex PCR was the method, and the copy in TCRdb shows in-frame clones only, minus some. The sample lists about 420,000 clones; roughly 90% were seen once.

This TCR came from a person aged 18 to 65 who received the Ad26.COV2.S COVID-19 vaccine or a placebo. This sequence joins TRBV14 and TRBJ1-3; no definite D call. This sample comprised peripheral blood, obtained in a trial of Ad26.COV2.S vaccine versus placebo. CDR3 nucleotides: TGTGCCAGCAGCCAAGATCTGGCAGCGAACACCATATATTTT. Translating it yields CASSQDLAANTIYF.